This T cell receptor beta chain is from a study of blood T cell repertoires in COVID-19. From germline, CDR1 is SGHRS and CDR2 YFSETQ. The length of the CDR3 is 15 residues. The V gene lost 2 bases and the J gene lost 4 bases, with 14 bases spanning the gap. As handled by the study authors: Estimated nucleated cell counts came from reference gene primer amplification. Some clones are missing from TCRdb's copy, which holds only in-frame ones; the method was immunoSEQ multiplex PCR. V and J calls and clone size follow that table, whereas D and trimming were derived from the DNA. The sample gives about 300,000 clones, roughly nine tenths of which show up once; less than 2% is in the top ten.

Sequencing used peripheral blood. This rearrangement joins TRBV5-1 to TRBJ2-3, with D hard to call. The receptor's source is a woman aged 25-40 years with COVID-19, enrolled during active disease. The CDR3 reads CASSFGPLLPDTQYF. The CDR3 DNA reads TGCGCCAGCAGCTTTGGGCCGTTGCTGCCAGATACGCAGTATTTT.